These T cell receptor beta chains were read from a single sample in a study of blood T cell repertoires in COVID-19. Sequencing was performed with immunoSEQ multiplex PCR; in TCRdb, only in-frame clones are kept and a portion is missing. The table records roughly 300,000 clones, 92% of them present only once. The sample consisted of PBMCs or T cells enriched from blood (not recorded which). These receptor sequences come from a young woman who had recovered from COVID-19. CDR3s include the opening cysteine and the closing phenylalanine or tryptophan. D genes are given only for firm matches. Expanded clones are given a class, and other clones once, few, many or no size at all.

clone_size j_call v_call d_call cdr3_length cdr3_nt cdr3_aa
- TRBJ1-3 TRBV7-2 - 16 TGTGCCAGCAGCTTAGTGTGGCAGGGGATTGGAAACACCATATATTTT CASSLVWQGIGNTIYF
- TRBJ1-2 TRBV12-3/TRBV12-4 TRBD1 13 TGTGCCAGCAGTCTCAGGGGGCTCGGTGGCTACACCTTC CASSLRGLGGYTF
- TRBJ1-5 TRBV7-9 TRBD1 15 TGTGCCAGCAGCCGTTGGACAGGGGGGGATCAGCCCCAGCATTTT CASSRWTGGDQPQHF
- TRBJ1-5 TRBV2 - 14 TGTGCCAGCACTAAGGACAGCCCTAATCAGCCCCAGCATTTT CASTKDSPNQPQHF
- TRBJ2-2 TRBV6-5 TRBD1 16 TGTGCCAGCAGTTCCCCAGGGGGCAAGAACACCGGGGAGCTGTTTTTT CASSSPGGKNTGELFF
- TRBJ1-1 TRBV11-3 TRBD1 12 TGTGCCAGCAGCTCCCGGACAGGGGCAGCTTTCTTT CASSSRTGAAFF
- TRBJ1-2 TRBV10-3 - 12 TGTGCCATCAGTGCAACAGGTTTGGGCTACACCTTC CAISATGLGYTF
- TRBJ1-2 TRBV5-5 TRBD1 13 TGTGCCAGCAGCCTAAGGACAGGGGGTGGCTACACCTTC CASSLRTGGGYTF
- TRBJ1-1 TRBV3-1/TRBV3-2 - 14 TGTGCCAGCAGTTCAGCAGGGGTGAGCCAAGTAGCTTTCTTT CASSSAGVSQVAFF
- TRBJ2-7 TRBV6-5 - 13 TGTGCCAGCAGCTCGGACAGCAACTACGAGCAGTACTTC CASSSDSNYEQYF
- TRBJ1-1 TRBV19 TRBD1 14 TGTGCCAGTAGTACCGGAGCCGGGACAGGGGAAGCTTTCTTT CASSTGAGTGEAFF
- TRBJ1-2 TRBV5-4 TRBD1 14 TGTGCCAGCAGCATAAGACAGGGGGACTATGGCTACACCTTC CASSIRQGDYGYTF
- TRBJ1-2 TRBV11-3 - 14 TGTGCCAGCAGCTTAGCGGGACACCCAGATGGCTACACCTTC CASSLAGHPDGYTF
- TRBJ2-5 TRBV28 - 15 TGTGCCAGCAGTGCTTTGGGGACATCCGGAGAGACCCAGTACTTC CASSALGTSGETQYF
- TRBJ1-1 TRBV27 TRBD1 23 TGTGCCAGCAGTTTTCCCACCCGGGGACAGCACCTTATCCCCCTGCGGATGAACACTGAAGCTTTCTTT CASSFPTRGQHLIPLRMNTEAFF
- TRBJ2-3 TRBV12-3/TRBV12-4 - 12 TGTGCCAGCAAACTGTCCACAGATACGCAGTATTTT CASKLSTDTQYF
- TRBJ2-5 TRBV19 TRBD1 16 TGTGCCAGTAGTATCGGTTTGGGACAGGGTTGGGAGACCCAGTACTTC CASSIGLGQGWETQYF
- TRBJ2-1 TRBV28 TRBD2 20 TGTGCCAGCAGAAAGGGACGGACTAGCGGGATGATGGCCCCCTACAATGAGCAGTTCTTC CASRKGRTSGMMAPYNEQFF
once TRBJ2-1 TRBV9 - 12 TGTGCCAGCAGCGTCTACAGTGGAGAGCAGTTCTTC CASSVYSGEQFF
- TRBJ1-1 TRBV19 TRBD1 12 TGTGCCAGTATTAGACAGGGGGTGGTCGCTTTCTTT CASIRQGVVAFF
- TRBJ2-4 TRBV9 TRBD2 17 TGTGCCAGCAGCTCGGGACTAGCGGGAGGAGCCAAAAACATTCAGTACTTC CASSSGLAGGAKNIQYF
- TRBJ2-3 TRBV7-2 - 16 TGTGCCAGCAGCCCGACTAGACTAATAAGCACAGATACGCAGTATTTT CASSPTRLISTDTQYF
- TRBJ2-2 TRBV7-9 - 14 TGTGCCAGCAGCTTAATCACGAACACCGGGGAGCTGTTTTTT CASSLITNTGELFF
- TRBJ2-7 TRBV5-4 TRBD2 15 TGTGCCAGCAGCTTGGGGGAGGGACCAAGCTACGAGCAGTACTTC CASSLGEGPSYEQYF
once TRBJ1-4 TRBV5-1 - 15 TGCGCCAGCAGCCGTAATCAGGGAGGAGACGAAAAACTGTTTTTT CASSRNQGGDEKLFF
- TRBJ2-7 TRBV28 TRBD1 14 TGTGCCAGCAGCCTTCTCCAGGGGGCCTACGAGCAGTACTTC CASSLLQGAYEQYF
once TRBJ1-2 TRBV28 - 14 TGTGCCAGCAGGACTTTGACAGGAGACTATGGCTACACCTTC CASRTLTGDYGYTF
- TRBJ1-1 TRBV28 TRBD1 17 TGTGCCAGCAGTCTACCAGGACAGGGATTCGTGAACACTGAAGCTTTCTTT CASSLPGQGFVNTEAFF
- TRBJ2-7 TRBV4-3 TRBD2 17 TGCGCCAGCAGCCAAGATAGGACTAGCGGCCTCACCTACGAGCAGTACTTC CASSQDRTSGLTYEQYF
- TRBJ2-7 TRBV7-9 TRBD2 18 TGTGCCAGCAGCTTCAAGACTAGCGGGGGGGTCCTCTCCTACGAGCAGTACTTC CASSFKTSGGVLSYEQYF
- TRBJ2-5 TRBV7-2 TRBD2 17 TGTGCCAGCAGCTTAGCGCCACTAGCGGGAGCGACGAAGACCCAGTACTTC CASSLAPLAGATKTQYF
- TRBJ1-3 TRBV2 TRBD1 12 TGTGCCAGTAAGGACAGGGGTAACACCATATATTTT CASKDRGNTIYF
- TRBJ2-7 TRBV11-2 - 13 TGTGCCAGCAGCCGCCGGGTAGGCTACGAGCAGTACTTC CASSRRVGYEQYF
- TRBJ1-5 TRBV4-1 TRBD1 13 TGCGCCAGCAGCCCAACAGGGGACCAGCCCCAGCATTTT CASSPTGDQPQHF
once TRBJ1-3 TRBV3-1/TRBV3-2 - 15 TGTGCCAGCAGCCAAGATACGGGGGCTGGAAACACCATATATTTT CASSQDTGAGNTIYF
- TRBJ1-5 TRBV5-6 - 17 TGTGCCAGCAGCTTGTTATCTCGGGACTTTAGCAATCAGCCCCAGCATTTT CASSLLSRDFSNQPQHF
- TRBJ1-1 TRBV6-2/TRBV6-3 - 14 TGTGCCAGCAGCCAAGAGGGTATGAACACTGAAGCTTTCTTT CASSQEGMNTEAFF
many TRBJ1-1 TRBV6-2/TRBV6-3 - 13 TGTGCCAGCAGTATCGGGCCTTGGGGCGAAGCTTTCTTT CASSIGPWGEAFF
- TRBJ1-5 TRBV11-2 - 15 TGTGCCGGGTCCACAGGGACGAATAGCAATCAGCCCCAGCATTTT CAGSTGTNSNQPQHF
- TRBJ1-6 TRBV28 - 14 TGTGCCAGCAGTTCCCAGGGCTTGAATTCACCCCTCCACTTT CASSSQGLNSPLHF
- TRBJ2-7 TRBV3-1/TRBV3-2 TRBD1 15 TGTGCCAGCAGGGGACAGGTAACACCAGTAGACGAGCAGTACTTC CASRGQVTPVDEQYF
- TRBJ1-2 TRBV6-2/TRBV6-3 - 13 TGTGCCAGCAGTTACGCAGACAGCTATGGCTACACCTTC CASSYADSYGYTF
- TRBJ1-1 TRBV25-1 - 15 TGTGCCAGCAGTGAACCAGGGGTAGGGAACACTGAAGCTTTCTTT CASSEPGVGNTEAFF
- TRBJ1-1 TRBV29-1 TRBD1 13 TGCAGCGTCGTTGGACAGGGGGGGACTGAAGCTTTCTTT CSVVGQGGTEAFF
once TRBJ1-2 TRBV7-9 TRBD1 12 TGTGCCAGCAGCTTAGAGGACAGGGTGAACACCTTC CASSLEDRVNTF
- TRBJ2-7 TRBV10-3 - 13 TGTGCGATTCGGACAGCAAGTTCCTACGAGCAGTACTTC CAIRTASSYEQYF
- TRBJ1-4 TRBV5-4 - 15 TGTGCCAGCAGTACTTCTCCCAATATTAATGAAAAACTGTTTTTT CASSTSPNINEKLFF
- TRBJ1-6 TRBV4-3 - 15 TGCGCCAGCAGCCAGCGACACTCCTATAATTCACCCCTCCACTTT CASSQRHSYNSPLHF
once TRBJ2-1 TRBV5-4 - 15 TGTGCCAGCAGCTTGGGAGCGAGCTCCTACAATGAGCAGTTCTTC CASSLGASSYNEQFF
- TRBJ1-5 TRBV12-3/TRBV12-4 - 12 TGTGCCAGCAGTTTCAGCGGTCAGCCCCAGCATTTT CASSFSGQPQHF
- TRBJ2-7 TRBV24-1 TRBD1 14 TGTGCCACCAGTGATCGGGACAGGGGCTACGAGCAGTACTTC CATSDRDRGYEQYF
- TRBJ2-5 TRBV27 TRBD2 19 TGTGCCAGCAGTTCCCAGGTTGGGGTTAGCGGGAGGGCCGAGGAGACCCAGTACTTC CASSSQVGVSGRAEETQYF
- TRBJ1-4 TRBV7-9 - 12 TGTGCCAGCAGCTTAGCTGAGGAAAAACTGTTTTTT CASSLAEEKLFF
- TRBJ1-2 TRBV28 TRBD1 14 TGTGCCAGCAGGCCGGTCGGACAGGGAGGTGGCTACACCTTC CASRPVGQGGGYTF
- TRBJ2-6 TRBV9 - 17 TGTGCCAGCAGCGTAGTCCCCATCCAATCTGGGGCCAACGTCCTGACTTTC CASSVVPIQSGANVLTF
- TRBJ2-6 TRBV28 - 15 TGTGCCAGCGGTGCAGGGAGGCCTGGGGCCAACGTCCTGACTTTC CASGAGRPGANVLTF